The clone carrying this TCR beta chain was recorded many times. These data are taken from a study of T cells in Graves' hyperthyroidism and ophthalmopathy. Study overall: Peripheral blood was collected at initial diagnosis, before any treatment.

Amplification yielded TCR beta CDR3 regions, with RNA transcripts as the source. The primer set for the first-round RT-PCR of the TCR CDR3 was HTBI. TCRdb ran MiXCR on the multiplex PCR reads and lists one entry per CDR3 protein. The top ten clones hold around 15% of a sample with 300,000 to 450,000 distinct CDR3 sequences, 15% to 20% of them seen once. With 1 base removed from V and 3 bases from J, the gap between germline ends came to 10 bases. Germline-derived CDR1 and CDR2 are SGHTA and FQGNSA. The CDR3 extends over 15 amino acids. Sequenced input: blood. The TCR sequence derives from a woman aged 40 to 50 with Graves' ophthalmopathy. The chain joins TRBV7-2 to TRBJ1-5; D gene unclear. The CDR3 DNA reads TGTGCCAGCAGCTTAGTTTCCGGCCACAATCAGCCCCAGCATTTT. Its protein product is CASSLVSGHNQPQHF. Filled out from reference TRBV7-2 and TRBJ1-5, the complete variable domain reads GAGVSQSPSNKVTEKGKDVELRCDPISGHTALYWYRQSLGQGLEFLIYFQGNSAPDKSGLPSDRFSAERTGGSVSTLTIQRTQQEDSAVYLCASSLVSGHNQPQHFGDGTRLSIL.